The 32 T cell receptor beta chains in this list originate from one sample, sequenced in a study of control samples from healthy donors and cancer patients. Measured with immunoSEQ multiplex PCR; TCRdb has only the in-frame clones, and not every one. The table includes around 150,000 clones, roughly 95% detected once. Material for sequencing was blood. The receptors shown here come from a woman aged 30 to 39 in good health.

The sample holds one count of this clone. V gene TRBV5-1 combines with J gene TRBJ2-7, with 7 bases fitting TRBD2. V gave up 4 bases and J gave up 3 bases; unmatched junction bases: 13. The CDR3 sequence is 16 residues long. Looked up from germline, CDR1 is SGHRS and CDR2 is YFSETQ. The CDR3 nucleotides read TGCGCCAGCAGCCCAAGGGAGGGGAGTAGGTACTACGAGCAGTACTTC. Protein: CASSPREGSRYYEQYF.

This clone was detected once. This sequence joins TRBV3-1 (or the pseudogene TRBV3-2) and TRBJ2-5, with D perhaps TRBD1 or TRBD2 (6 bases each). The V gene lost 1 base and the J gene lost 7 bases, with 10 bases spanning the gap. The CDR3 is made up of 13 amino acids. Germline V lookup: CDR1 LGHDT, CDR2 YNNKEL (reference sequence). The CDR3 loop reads CASSQGGARTQYF. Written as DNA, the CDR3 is TGTGCCAGCAGCCAAGGGGGGGCCCGGACCCAGTACTTC.

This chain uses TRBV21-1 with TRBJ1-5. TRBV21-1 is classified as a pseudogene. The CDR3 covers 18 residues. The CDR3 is CASSPSTPKGGLSQPQHF. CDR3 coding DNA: TGTGCCAGCAGCCCTTCGACTCCAAAGGGGGGCCTGAGTCAGCCCCAGCATTTT.

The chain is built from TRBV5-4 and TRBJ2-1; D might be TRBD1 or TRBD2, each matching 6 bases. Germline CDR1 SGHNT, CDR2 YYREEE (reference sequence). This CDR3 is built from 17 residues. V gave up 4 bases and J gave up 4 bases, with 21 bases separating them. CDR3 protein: CASSAAGGRLSYNEQFF. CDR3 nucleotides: TGTGCCAGCAGCGCAGCCGGGGGCCGGTTGTCTTACAATGAGCAGTTCTTC.

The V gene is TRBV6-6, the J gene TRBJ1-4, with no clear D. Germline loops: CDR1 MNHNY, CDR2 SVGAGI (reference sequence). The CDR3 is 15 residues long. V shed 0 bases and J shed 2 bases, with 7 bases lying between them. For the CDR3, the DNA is TGTGCCAGCAGTTACTCAGAGAACACTAATGAAAAACTGTTTTTT. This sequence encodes CASSYSENTNEKLFF.

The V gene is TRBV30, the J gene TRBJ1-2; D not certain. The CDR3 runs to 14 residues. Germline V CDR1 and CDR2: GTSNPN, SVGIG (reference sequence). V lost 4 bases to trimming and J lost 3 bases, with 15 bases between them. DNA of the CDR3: TGTGCCTGGAAGCCCCAGGCAGGAGACTATGGCTACACCTTC. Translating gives CAWKPQAGDYGYTF.

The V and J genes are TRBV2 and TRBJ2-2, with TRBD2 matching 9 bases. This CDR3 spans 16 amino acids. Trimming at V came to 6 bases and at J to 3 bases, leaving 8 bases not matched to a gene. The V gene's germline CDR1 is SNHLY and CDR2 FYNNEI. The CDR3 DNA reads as TGTGCCAGCAGGAGGCTAGCGGGAAGTTACACCGGGGAGCTGTTTTTT. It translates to CASRRLAGSYTGELFF.

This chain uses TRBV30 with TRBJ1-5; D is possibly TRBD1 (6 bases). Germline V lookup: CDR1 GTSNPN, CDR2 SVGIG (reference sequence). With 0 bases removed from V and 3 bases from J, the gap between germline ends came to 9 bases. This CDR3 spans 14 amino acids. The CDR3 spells CAWSVGGPNQPQHF. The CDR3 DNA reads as TGTGCCTGGAGTGTAGGGGGTCCCAATCAGCCCCAGCATTTT.

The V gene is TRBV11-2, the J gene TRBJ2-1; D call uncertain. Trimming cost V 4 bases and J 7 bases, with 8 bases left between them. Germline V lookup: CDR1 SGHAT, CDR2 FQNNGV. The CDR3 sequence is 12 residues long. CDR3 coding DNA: TGTGCCAGCAGCTCGACGGTGAATGAGCAGTTCTTC. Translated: CASSSTVNEQFF.

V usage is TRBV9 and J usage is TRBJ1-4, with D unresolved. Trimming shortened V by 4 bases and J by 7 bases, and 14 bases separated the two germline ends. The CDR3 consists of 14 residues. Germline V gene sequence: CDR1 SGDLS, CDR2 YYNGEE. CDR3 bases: TGTGCCAGCAGCCCCGACCGGTGGGCTGAAAAACTGTTTTTT. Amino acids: CASSPDRWAEKLFF.

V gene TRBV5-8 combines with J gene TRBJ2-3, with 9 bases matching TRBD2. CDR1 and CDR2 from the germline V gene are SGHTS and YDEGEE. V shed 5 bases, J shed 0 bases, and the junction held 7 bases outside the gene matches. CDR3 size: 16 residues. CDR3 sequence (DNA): TGTGCCAGCAGTCCAGGGACTAGCCGGAGCACAGATACGCAGTATTTT. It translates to CASSPGTSRSTDTQYF.

Written as DNA, the CDR3 is TGTGCCAGTAGTATATCCGGCGGGACCCCGGGGGATGAGCAGTTCTTC. Amino acids: CASSISGGTPGDEQFF. This rearrangement joins TRBV19 to TRBJ2-1; maybe TRBD2 (6 bases). In germline, CDR1 is LNHDA, CDR2 SQIVND (reference sequence). The CDR3 is made up of 16 amino acids. V was clipped by 2 bases and J by 8 bases, with 19 bases between them.

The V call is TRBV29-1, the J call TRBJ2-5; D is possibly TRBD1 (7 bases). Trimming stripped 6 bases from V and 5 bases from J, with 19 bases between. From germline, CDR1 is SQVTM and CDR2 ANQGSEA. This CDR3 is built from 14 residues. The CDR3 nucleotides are TGCAGCGTCAAGTGGAGGGGGCTGAGTGAGACCCAGTACTTC. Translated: CSVKWRGLSETQYF. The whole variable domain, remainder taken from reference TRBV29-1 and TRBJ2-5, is SAVISQKPSRDICQRGTSLTIQCQVDSQVTMMFWYRQQPGQSLTLIATANQGSEATYESGFVIDKFPISRPNLTFSTLTVSNMSPEDSSIYLCSVKWRGLSETQYFGPGTRLLVL.

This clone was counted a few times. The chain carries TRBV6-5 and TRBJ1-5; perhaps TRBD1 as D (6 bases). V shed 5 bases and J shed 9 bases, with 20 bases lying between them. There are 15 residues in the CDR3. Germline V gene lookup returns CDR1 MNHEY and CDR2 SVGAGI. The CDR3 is CASSTGHGESLPQHF. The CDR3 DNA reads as TGTGCCAGCAGTACGGGACACGGAGAATCATTGCCCCAGCATTTT.

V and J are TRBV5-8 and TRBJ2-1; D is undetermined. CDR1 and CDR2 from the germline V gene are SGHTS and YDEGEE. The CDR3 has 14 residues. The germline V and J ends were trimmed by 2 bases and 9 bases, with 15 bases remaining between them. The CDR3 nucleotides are TGTGCCAGCAGCTTTCTTGGGTTTGGCTTTGAGCAGTTCTTC. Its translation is CASSFLGFGFEQFF.

CDR3 protein: CASSLGSGNTIYF. The CDR3 coding sequence is TGTGCCAGCAGCTTAGGGTCTGGAAACACCATATATTTT. The chain employs TRBV13 and TRBJ1-3; D unresolved. CDR1 and CDR2 (germline): PRHDT, FYEKMQ (reference sequence). The length of the CDR3 is 13 residues. V dropped 0 bases and J dropped 1 base, with 1 base sitting between them.

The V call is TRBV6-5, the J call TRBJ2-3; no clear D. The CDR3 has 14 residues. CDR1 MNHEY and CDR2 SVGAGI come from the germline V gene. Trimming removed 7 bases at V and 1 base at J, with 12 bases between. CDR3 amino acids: CASTHEVGTDTQYF. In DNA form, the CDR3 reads TGTGCCAGCACACATGAGGTCGGCACAGATACGCAGTATTTT.

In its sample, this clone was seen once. The CDR3 region is CASSLVPGGSGELFF. In DNA, the CDR3 is TGTGCCAGCAGCTTGGTGCCGGGCGGTAGCGGGGAGCTGTTTTTT. The gene calls are TRBV7-8 and TRBJ2-2, with unresolved D. Trimming removed 3 bases at V and 7 bases at J, with 15 bases between. The germline gives CDR1 SGHVS, CDR2 FQNEAQ. There are 15 residues in the CDR3.

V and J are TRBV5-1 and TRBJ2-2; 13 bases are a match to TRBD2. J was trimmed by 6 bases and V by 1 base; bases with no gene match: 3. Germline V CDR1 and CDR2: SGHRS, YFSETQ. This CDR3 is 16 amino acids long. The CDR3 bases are TGCGCCAGCAGCTTGCTTGGACTAGCGGGAGCCGGGGAGCTGTTTTTT. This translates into CASSLLGLAGAGELFF.

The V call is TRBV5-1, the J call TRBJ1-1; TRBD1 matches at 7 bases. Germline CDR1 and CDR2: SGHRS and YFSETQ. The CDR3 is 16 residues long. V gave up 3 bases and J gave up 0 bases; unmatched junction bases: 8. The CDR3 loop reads CASSSGDSLMNTEAFF. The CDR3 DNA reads TGCGCCAGCAGCTCGGGGGACAGCTTAATGAACACTGAAGCTTTCTTT.

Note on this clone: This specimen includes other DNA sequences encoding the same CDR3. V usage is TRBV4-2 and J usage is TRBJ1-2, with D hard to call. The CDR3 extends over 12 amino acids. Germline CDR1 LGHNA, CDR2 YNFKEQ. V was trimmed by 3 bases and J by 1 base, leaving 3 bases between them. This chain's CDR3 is CASSQDNYGYTF. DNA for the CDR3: TGTGCCAGCAGCCAGGATAACTATGGCTACACCTTC.

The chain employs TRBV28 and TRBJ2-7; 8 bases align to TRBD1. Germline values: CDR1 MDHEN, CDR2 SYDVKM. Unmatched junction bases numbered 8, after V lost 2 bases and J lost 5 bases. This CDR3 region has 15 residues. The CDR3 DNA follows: TGTGCCAGCAGTTTACCTCGGACAGGGATCAACGAGCAGTACTTC. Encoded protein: CASSLPRTGINEQYF.

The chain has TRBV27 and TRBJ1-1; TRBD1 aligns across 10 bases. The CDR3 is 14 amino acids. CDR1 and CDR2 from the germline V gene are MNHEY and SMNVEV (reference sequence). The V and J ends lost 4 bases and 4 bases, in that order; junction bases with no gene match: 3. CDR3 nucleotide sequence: TGTGCCAGCAGTTGGGGACAGGGGAGCACTGAAGCTTTCTTT. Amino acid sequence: CASSWGQGSTEAFF.

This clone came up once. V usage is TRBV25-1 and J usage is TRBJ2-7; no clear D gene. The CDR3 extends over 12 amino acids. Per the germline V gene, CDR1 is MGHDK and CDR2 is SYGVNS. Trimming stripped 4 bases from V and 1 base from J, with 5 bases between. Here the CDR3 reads CASSGLSYEQYF. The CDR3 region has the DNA TGTGCCAGCAGTGGACTTTCCTACGAGCAGTACTTC.

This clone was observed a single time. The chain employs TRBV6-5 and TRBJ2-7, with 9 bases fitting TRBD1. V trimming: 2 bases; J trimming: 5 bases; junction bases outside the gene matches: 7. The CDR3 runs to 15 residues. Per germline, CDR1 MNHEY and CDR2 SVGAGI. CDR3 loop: CASSYRGTGRNEQYF. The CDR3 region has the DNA TGTGCCAGCAGTTACCGGGGGACAGGGAGAAACGAGCAGTACTTC.

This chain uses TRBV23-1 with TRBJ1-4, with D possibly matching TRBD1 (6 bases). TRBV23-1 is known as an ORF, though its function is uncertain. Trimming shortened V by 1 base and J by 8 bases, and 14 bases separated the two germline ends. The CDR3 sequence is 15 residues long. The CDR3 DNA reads TGCGCCAGCAGTCAATGGGGCAGGGGAAGAGAAAAACTGTTTTTT. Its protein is CASSQWGRGREKLFF.

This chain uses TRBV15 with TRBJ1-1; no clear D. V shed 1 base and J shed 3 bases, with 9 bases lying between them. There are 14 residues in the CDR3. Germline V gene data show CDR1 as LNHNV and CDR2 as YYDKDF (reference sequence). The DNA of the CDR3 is TGTGCCACCAGCAGAGGGGTCGAGGACACTGAAGCTTTCTTT. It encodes CATSRGVEDTEAFF.

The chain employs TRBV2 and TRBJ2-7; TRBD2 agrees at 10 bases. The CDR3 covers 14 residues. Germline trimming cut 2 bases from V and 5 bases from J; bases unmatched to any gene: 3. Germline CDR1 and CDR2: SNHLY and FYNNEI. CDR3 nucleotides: TGTGCCAGCAGTGAAATAGCGGGGGGTCACGAGCAGTACTTC. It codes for CASSEIAGGHEQYF.

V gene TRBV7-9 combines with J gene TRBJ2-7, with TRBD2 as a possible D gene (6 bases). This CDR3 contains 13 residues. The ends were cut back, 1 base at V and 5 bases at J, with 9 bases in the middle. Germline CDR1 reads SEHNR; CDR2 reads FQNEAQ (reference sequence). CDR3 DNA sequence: TGTGCCAGCAGCTTAGATAGCGGAAACGAGCAGTACTTC. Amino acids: CASSLDSGNEQYF.

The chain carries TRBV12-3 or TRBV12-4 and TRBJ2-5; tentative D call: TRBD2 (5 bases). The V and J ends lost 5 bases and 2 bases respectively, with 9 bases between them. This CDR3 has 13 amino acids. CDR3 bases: TGTGCCAGCAGTCTTTCGGGGCAAGAGACCCAGTACTTC. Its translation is CASSLSGQETQYF.

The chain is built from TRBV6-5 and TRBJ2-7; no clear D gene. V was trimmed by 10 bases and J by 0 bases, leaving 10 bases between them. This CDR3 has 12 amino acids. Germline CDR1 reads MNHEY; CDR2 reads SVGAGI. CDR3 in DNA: TGTGCCACCCTAAGGAGCTCCTACGAGCAGTACTTC. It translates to CATLRSSYEQYF.

In DNA, the CDR3 is TGTGCCAGCAGCTTGAGGGGGAGCTACGAGCAGTACTTC. It specifies CASSLRGSYEQYF. This chain connects TRBV5-4 to TRBJ2-7; tentatively, D is TRBD1 (6 bases). This CDR3 is 13 amino acids long. Trimming left V 1 base short and J 3 bases short, with 8 bases between. The germline V gene encodes CDR1 SGHNT and CDR2 YYREEE (reference sequence).